The next 23 T cell receptor beta chains were all read from a single sample in a study of human thymus T cells. The data were produced by immunoSEQ multiplex PCR, yet TCRdb's version contains in-frame clones alone and is incomplete. This sample has tens of thousands of clones, with 94% found just once. The material sequenced was blood. Receptors originate from a boy under two years old with a congenital heart defect but otherwise immunologically healthy.

V usage is TRBV5-5 and J usage is TRBJ2-3; 9 positions agree with TRBD1. This CDR3 comprises 14 residues. Per the germline V gene, CDR1 is SGHKS and CDR2 is YYEKEE (reference sequence). V lost 4 bases to trimming and J lost 2 bases; unmatched junction nucleotides: 2. CDR3 sequence: CASSPQGATDTQYF. CDR3 DNA: TGTGCCAGCAGCCCACAGGGGGCCACAGATACGCAGTATTTT.

The chain carries TRBV27 and TRBJ2-2; D tentatively fits TRBD1 or TRBD2 (5 bases each). CDR3 length: 17 residues. Trimming left V 5 bases short and J 3 bases short, with 19 bases between. The germline V gene has CDR1 MNHEY and CDR2 SMNVEV (reference sequence). The CDR3 loop reads CASSPRGLPGHTGELFF. CDR3 bases: TGTGCCAGCAGTCCGAGGGGTCTGCCCGGTCACACCGGGGAGCTGTTTTTT.

This CDR3 reads CASSLGPSGSYNEQFF. In DNA form, the CDR3 reads TGTGCCAGCAGCTTAGGCCCTAGCGGCTCCTACAATGAGCAGTTCTTC. This chain joins TRBV7-9 and TRBJ2-1; 7 bases align to TRBD2. The CDR3 length is 16 residues. V was clipped by 1 base and J by 0 bases; unmatched bases: 3. The germline V gene has CDR1 SEHNR and CDR2 FQNEAQ (reference sequence).

The chain is built from TRBV27 and TRBJ1-3; the D gene is possibly TRBD1 (6 bases). The CDR3 has 13 residues. Germline V gives CDR1 MNHEY, CDR2 SMNVEV (reference sequence). V gave up 9 bases and J gave up 4 bases, with 13 bases separating them. The CDR3 coding sequence is TGTGCCAGTGGACAGCAGGCGGGAAACACCATATATTTT. Translated: CASGQQAGNTIYF.

The rearrangement uses TRBV28 and TRBJ1-2; no reliable D call. The CDR3 loop spans 11 amino acids. Germline V gene data show CDR1 as MDHEN and CDR2 as SYDVKM. Trimming stripped 7 bases from V and 8 bases from J, with 11 bases between. CDR3 sequence: CASKVLGGYTF. The DNA of the CDR3 is TGTGCCAGCAAGGTGCTTGGAGGCTACACCTTC.

The rearrangement joins TRBV9 to TRBJ1-2; maybe TRBD1 (6 bases). CDR1 SGDLS and CDR2 YYNGEE come from the germline V gene. Trimming shortened V by 0 bases and J by 4 bases, and 13 bases separated the two germline ends. The CDR3 has 15 amino acids. The CDR3 nucleotides read TGTGCCAGCAGCGTAGCTAGGACAGCCGCCTATGGCTACACCTTC. Translating it yields CASSVARTAAYGYTF.

The rearrangement uses TRBV7-2 and TRBJ2-5; perhaps D is TRBD1 or TRBD2 (5 bases each). Germline assignment: CDR1 SGHTA and CDR2 FQGNSA. V lost 10 bases, J lost 4 bases, and 19 bases lay in between. This CDR3 has 14 amino acids. CDR3 protein: CATSRDLGRETQYF. CDR3 nucleotide sequence: TGTGCCACCTCCCGGGACCTAGGTCGAGAGACCCAGTACTTC.

The genes are TRBV5-5 and TRBJ1-2; D possibly corresponds to TRBD1 (5 bases). The CDR3 loop spans 15 amino acids. The germline CDR1 and CDR2 sequences are SGHKS and YYEKEE (reference sequence). Between the trimmed V and J ends, which lost 1 base and 5 bases, there was a span of 15 bases. The CDR3 DNA is TGTGCCAGCAGCTTGATCCCGGGGGATTATTATGGCTACACCTTC. Amino acids: CASSLIPGDYYGYTF.

The chain employs TRBV11-2 and TRBJ2-7; possibly TRBD2 for D (6 bases). This CDR3 comprises 17 residues. V lost 5 bases and J 0 bases, leaving 20 bases between the germline ends. Per the germline V gene, CDR1 is SGHAT and CDR2 is FQNNGV. The CDR3 DNA sequence: TGTGCCAGCAGCCCAAGGGGAGCGGGCCCCCTCTCCTACGAGCAGTACTTC. Its translation: CASSPRGAGPLSYEQYF.

The genes are TRBV4-3 and TRBJ2-2; 7 bases fit TRBD2. CDR3 length: 18 amino acids. Germline CDR1 and CDR2: LGHNA and YSLEER. With 0 bases clipped from V and 5 bases from J, the junction kept 12 bases outside the gene matches. DNA for the CDR3: TGCGCCAGCAGCCAAGATCTGGGGAGGGCGGGGGTGACCGGGGAGCTGTTTTTT. It is translated as CASSQDLGRAGVTGELFF.

V usage is TRBV28 and J usage is TRBJ2-7; 7 nucleotides align to TRBD2. V was clipped by 2 bases and J by 5 bases; unmatched bases: 3. The CDR3 consists of 13 residues. CDR1 and CDR2 from the germline V gene are MDHEN and SYDVKM. The CDR3 loop is CASSLTSEDEQYF. DNA of the CDR3: TGTGCCAGCAGTTTAACTAGCGAAGACGAGCAGTACTTC.

The chain couples TRBV7-9 to TRBJ1-2, with TRBD1 matching 7 bases. The CDR3 extends over 14 amino acids. The germline V gene has CDR1 SEHNR and CDR2 FQNEAQ (reference sequence). The trim removed 5 bases at V and 2 bases at J, leaving 5 bases unmatched. DNA of the CDR3: TGTGCCAGCAGCGCCGGGACAGTGAACTATGGCTACACCTTC. As protein: CASSAGTVNYGYTF.

This CDR3 is CASSATSGSTDTQYF. The CDR3 bases are TGTGCCAGCAGTGCGACTAGCGGTTCCACAGATACGCAGTATTTT. The chain recombines TRBV27 with TRBJ2-3; 9 nucleotides line up with TRBD2. CDR3 size: 15 residues. Germline assignment: CDR1 MNHEY and CDR2 SMNVEV (reference sequence). Trimming took 5 bases from V and 2 from J; bases not matched to a gene: 5.

The chain recombines TRBV29-1 with TRBJ2-5; perhaps TRBD1 as D (6 bases). Germline lookup yields CDR1 SQVTM and CDR2 ANQGSEA. Trimming took off 3 bases at V and 5 bases at J, with 10 bases between the two ends. The CDR3 covers 12 residues. The CDR3 nucleotides are TGCAGCGTTGATCAGGGGTTCGAGACCCAGTACTTC. Translation: CSVDQGFETQYF. The variable domain in full, completed from reference TRBV29-1 and TRBJ2-5, reads SAVISQKPSRDICQRGTSLTIQCQVDSQVTMMFWYRQQPGQSLTLIATANQGSEATYESGFVIDKFPISRPNLTFSTLTVSNMSPEDSSIYLCSVDQGFETQYFGPGTRLLVL.

This clone was observed a handful of times. V gene TRBV6-1 combines with J gene TRBJ1-2; D remains unclear. The CDR3 sequence is 12 residues long. Trimming pared 8 bases from V and 2 bases from J, leaving 9 bases between. Germline CDR1 is MNHNS and CDR2 is SASEGT. Here the CDR3 reads CASRRNNYGYTF. CDR3 nucleotide sequence: TGTGCCAGCCGAAGGAACAACTATGGCTACACCTTC.

This chain links TRBV10-3 with TRBJ1-1, with 9 bases matching TRBD1. Germline values: CDR1 ENHRY, CDR2 SYGVKD. The CDR3 length is 14 residues. With V trimmed by 10 bases and J by 3 bases, 9 bases remained unmatched. The CDR3 spells CATMLGTGHTEAFF. The CDR3 DNA sequence: TGTGCCACTATGCTCGGGACAGGGCACACTGAAGCTTTCTTT.

V is TRBV19 and J is TRBJ2-6; D is uncertain. Germline V gives CDR1 LNHDA, CDR2 SQIVND (reference sequence). V dropped 8 bases and J dropped 0 bases, with 11 bases sitting between them. The CDR3 spans 15 residues. The CDR3 here is CASDNRNSGANVLTF. CDR3 bases: TGTGCCAGTGATAACAGAAACTCTGGGGCCAACGTCCTGACTTTC.

As regards this clone: Different DNA sequences within this sample yield the same CDR3. The V and J genes are TRBV14 and TRBJ1-1, with D possibly matching TRBD1 (6 bases). This CDR3 spans 16 amino acids. Trimming removed 2 bases at V and 2 bases at J, with 15 bases between. Germline V gives CDR1 SGHDN, CDR2 FVKESK. The CDR3 coding sequence is TGTGCCAGCAGCCAACCGATACAGGGAAGTAACACTGAAGCTTTCTTT. Its translation is CASSQPIQGSNTEAFF.

This rearrangement joins TRBV5-1 to TRBJ2-7; no reliable D call. The germline CDR1 and CDR2 sequences are SGHRS and YFSETQ. The CDR3 has 14 residues. The V end was cut by 0 bases, the J end by 3 bases, with 10 bases between. In DNA form, the CDR3 reads TGCGCCAGCAGCTTGGATGGTTGGATCTACGAGCAGTACTTC. The encoded protein is CASSLDGWIYEQYF.

This sequence joins TRBV10-3 and TRBJ1-6, with D possibly being TRBD1 (6 bases). Trimming left V 6 bases short and J 7 bases short, with 10 bases between. Germline CDR1 reads ENHRY; CDR2 reads SYGVKD. This CDR3 is 13 amino acids long. The DNA for the CDR3 is TGTGCCATCAGGACAGGTAAAAATTCACCCCTCCACTTT. Protein: CAIRTGKNSPLHF.

This clone is a singleton in its sample. The chain is built from TRBV6-5 and TRBJ2-7; 7 bases fit TRBD2. CDR1 and CDR2 from the germline V gene are MNHEY and SVGAGI. CDR3 length: 14 amino acids. Trimming cost V 2 bases and J 2 bases; bases outside gene matches: 3. The DNA of the CDR3 is TGTGCCAGCAGTTACGACGGGGGGACCTACGAGCAGTACTTC. Its translation is CASSYDGGTYEQYF.

The rearrangement links TRBV13 to TRBJ2-1; 11 bases agree with TRBD2. Trimming cost V 5 bases and J 4 bases; bases outside gene matches: 10. Germline CDR1 reads PRHDT; CDR2 reads FYEKMQ (reference sequence). This CDR3 is 17 amino acids long. The CDR3 DNA follows: TGTGCCAGCAGCCAAACAGGGACTAGCGGAACTTACAATGAGCAGTTCTTC. Protein product: CASSQTGTSGTYNEQFF.

The rearrangement uses TRBV6-1 and TRBJ1-1; D unclear. CDR3 length equals 14 residues. Germline V gene sequence: CDR1 MNHNS, CDR2 SASEGT. Trimming stripped 2 bases from V and 3 bases from J, with 10 bases between. CDR3 sequence: CASSERIGDTEAFF. Written as DNA, the CDR3 is TGTGCCAGCAGTGAACGGATCGGGGACACTGAAGCTTTCTTT.